The next 8 T cell receptor beta chains were all read from a single sample in a study of CD8 T cells in ankylosing spondylitis (dated 2017 in TCRdb). General study outcomes and caveats: Blood from ankylosing spondylitis patients appeared to be characterized by a TCR beta motif made up of several highly homologous amino acid variants.

These receptors have no identified antigens. Receptor libraries were prepared by 5' RACE. The instrument was an Illumina HiSeq 2500. The public sequencing data were trimmed at Q25 with fastp and processed into clonotypes with MiXCR by TCRdb, which kept only in-frame beta chains. Entries that share a CDR3 protein sequence are merged under the most common genes and DNA. Within this sample are more than 650,000 distinct CDR3 sequences, with roughly 12% of them counted one time only. Together, the top ten hold less than 0.65% of the sample. The sequenced sample consisted of blood, either unsorted or a sorted T cell fraction (not recorded which). The source is a male donor with ankylosing spondylitis.

The chain links TRBV3-1 to TRBJ2-7; TRBD2 matches 8 bases. This CDR3 contains 14 residues. Germline values: CDR1 LGHDT, CDR2 YNNKEL (reference sequence). The V and J ends lost 8 bases and 5 bases, in that order; junction bases with no gene match: 11. The CDR3 DNA reads TGTGCCAGCGCTTACCGGGGGGGGCGCGACGAGCAGTACTTC. Protein sequence: CASAYRGGRDEQYF.

This clonotype occurred many times. V is TRBV6-1 and J is TRBJ2-6, with 7 bases identical to TRBD1. CDR3 length: 17 amino acids. Germline lookup yields CDR1 MNHNS and CDR2 SASEGT. V shed 6 bases, J shed 2 bases, and the junction held 10 bases outside the gene matches. CDR3 nucleotide sequence: TGTGCCAGCAGGAAACAGGGGCTTCTCGCTGGGGCCAACGTCCTGACTTTC. Translation gives CASRKQGLLAGANVLTF.

CDR3 in amino acids: CASSLDHPTEAFF. The CDR3 bases are TGCGCCAGCAGCTTGGACCACCCCACTGAAGCTTTCTTT. The rearrangement uses TRBV5-1 and TRBJ1-1, with D unclear. The CDR3 contains 13 residues. Germline CDR1 reads SGHRS; CDR2 reads YFSETQ. V was cut by 0 bases and J by 4 bases, with 7 bases left in between. Based on the CDR3 plus reference TRBV5-1 and TRBJ1-1, the full variable domain is KAGVTQTPRYLIKTRGQQVTLSCSPISGHRSVSWYQQTPGQGLQFLFEYFSETQRNKGNFPGRFSGRQFSNSRSEMNVSTLELGDSALYLCASSLDHPTEAFFGQGTRLTVV.

The genes are TRBV11-3 and TRBJ2-2; 7 bases align to TRBD2. The length of the CDR3 is 14 residues. V trimming: 3 bases; J trimming: 6 bases; junction bases outside the gene matches: 4. CDR1 and CDR2 from the germline V gene are SGHNT and YENEEA. CDR3 DNA sequence: TGTGCCAGCAGCTTGGGAGGGATCGCCGGGGAGCTGTTTTTT. Amino acid sequence: CASSLGGIAGELFF.

In this sample, this clonotype turned up a few times. This rearrangement joins TRBV6-1 to TRBJ1-2, with 9 bases that match TRBD1. V shed 6 bases and J 7 bases; nucleotides not matched to a gene: 6. In germline, CDR1 is MNHNS, CDR2 SASEGT. CDR3 length: 13 residues. The CDR3, as DNA: TGTGCCAGCAGGCGCGGGACAGGGATTGGCTACACCTTC. The encoded protein is CASRRGTGIGYTF.

The CDR3 loop is CASSSPGGYNSPLHF. In DNA form, the CDR3 reads TGTGCCAGCAGCTCCCCGGGTGGGTATAATTCACCCCTCCACTTT. The V gene is TRBV5-6, the J gene TRBJ1-6; D not resolved. The V end was cut by 3 bases, the J end by 4 bases, with 11 bases between. The CDR3 runs 15 residues. The germline CDR1 and CDR2 sequences are SGHDT and YYEEEE. Drawing the rest from reference TRBV5-6 and TRBJ1-6, the complete variable domain is DAGVTQSPTHLIKTRGQQVTLRCSPKSGHDTVSWYQQALGQGPQFIFQYYEEEERQRGNFPDRFSGHQFPNYSSELNVNALLLGDSALYLCASSSPGGYNSPLHFGNGTRLTVT.

This clonotype was seen at least ten times. This chain joins TRBV20-1 and TRBJ2-5; 9 nucleotides line up with TRBD2. The junction had 4 bases not matched to a gene; V was cut back by 6 bases and J by 5 bases. Germline V lookup: CDR1 DFQATT, CDR2 SNEGSKA (reference sequence). The CDR3 extends over 12 amino acids. CDR3 bases: TGCAGTGCGCAGCGGGGGGACGAGACCCAGTACTTC. Protein product: CSAQRGDETQYF.

This chain links TRBV7-2 with TRBJ2-3; D may be TRBD1 (5 bases). The length of the CDR3 is 16 residues. Germline V gives CDR1 SGHTA, CDR2 FQGNSA. The V gene lost 1 base and the J gene lost 4 bases, with 15 bases spanning the gap. CDR3 in amino acids: CASSLVVRVVSDTQYF. The CDR3 DNA sequence: TGTGCCAGCAGCTTAGTGGTCAGGGTGGTATCAGATACGCAGTATTTT.